Following are 17 T cell receptor beta chains from one sample sequenced in a study of vaccination and CD4 T cells after COVID-19. The Oncomine TCR Beta short-read assay was applied to DNA of cultured CD4+ T cells. TCRdb reprocessed the PCR reads via MiXCR and lists one record per CDR3 protein. This table has more than 9,000 distinct CDR3 sequences, roughly 28% appearing once. The treatment is: roughly 11-day PBMC culture with coronavirus spike peptide pools or control peptides (ViraFEST assay). For these TCRs, the target antigens are not known. Specimen: CD4+ T cells from blood, cultured in vitro. The source is a human donor who had recovered from COVID-19.

This clonotype came up a few times. This CDR3 reads CASRILNYGYTF. CDR3 DNA sequence: TGTGCCAGCAGGATTCTCAACTATGGCTACACCTTC. The rearrangement uses TRBV28 and TRBJ1-2; D not certain. This CDR3 contains 12 residues. The germline gives CDR1 MDHEN, CDR2 SYDVKM. Trimming took off 6 bases at V and 2 bases at J, with 7 bases between the two ends.

This chain connects TRBV11-1 to TRBJ1-1; no clear D gene. Trimming took off 5 bases at V and 5 bases at J, with 12 bases between the two ends. CDR1 is SGHAT and CDR2 is FQDESV in the germline V gene (reference sequence). CDR3 length: 13 residues. The CDR3 loop reads CASSPRRDTEAFF. CDR3 nucleotide sequence: TGTGCCAGCAGCCCCCGGAGGGATACTGAAGCTTTCTTT. Complete variable domain (other parts from reference TRBV11-1 and TRBJ1-1): EAEVAQSPRYKITEKSQAVAFWCDPISGHATLYWYRQILGQGPELLVQFQDESVVDDSQLPKDRFSAERLKGVDSTLKIQPAELGDSAMYLCASSPRRDTEAFFGQGTRLTVV.

This clonotype was counted a few times. V gene TRBV7-3 combines with J gene TRBJ2-1; perhaps TRBD2 as D (7 bases). The CDR3 runs 14 residues. Trimming removed 4 bases at V and 6 bases at J, with 13 bases between. Germline assignment: CDR1 SGHTA and CDR2 FQGTGA. The CDR3 spells CASSWGGAPNEQFF. The CDR3 nucleotides are TGTGCCAGCAGCTGGGGGGGGGCGCCCAATGAGCAGTTCTTC.

The rearrangement links TRBV7-4 to TRBJ2-1, with D uncertain. CDR3 length: 12 amino acids. The germline V gene encodes CDR1 SGHVT and CDR2 SQSDAQ. The ends were cut back, 1 base at V and 8 bases at J, with 6 bases in the middle. Written as DNA, the CDR3 is TGTGCCAGCAGCTTAGAGTATGATGAGCAGTTCTTC. The encoded protein is CASSLEYDEQFF.

This chain uses TRBV2 with TRBJ1-5; TRBD1 might be the D (5 bases). This CDR3 comprises 13 residues. The V end lost 7 bases, the J end lost 4 bases, and 11 bases lay between the germline ends. Germline V gene data show CDR1 as SNHLY and CDR2 as FYNNEI. CDR3 in amino acids: CASKGTGNQPQHF. CDR3 bases: TGTGCCAGCAAAGGGACCGGTAATCAGCCCCAGCATTTT. Looking up the rest from reference TRBV2 and TRBJ1-5 gives the full variable domain: EPEVTQTPSHQVTQMGQEVILRCVPISNHLYFYWYRQILGQKVEFLVSFYNNEISEKSEIFDDQFSVERPDGSNFTLKIRSTKLEDSAMYFCASKGTGNQPQHFGDGTRLSIL.

By sample share, this clonotype is medium-sized. J is TRBJ2-5 and V is TRBV15; the match to TRBD1 covers 7 bases. CDR3 size: 14 residues. The V gene end was trimmed by 2 bases and the J gene end by 5 bases; junction bases not matched to a gene: 5. Germline V gene data show CDR1 as LNHNV and CDR2 as YYDKDF (reference sequence). The CDR3 bases are TGTGCCACCAGCAGAACAGGGGAGTTGGAGACCCAGTACTTC. Translation: CATSRTGELETQYF.

The chain recombines TRBV5-1 with TRBJ2-5; 8 positions match TRBD2. V was pared by 2 bases and J by 1 base, with 4 bases of the junction left unmatched. Germline assignment: CDR1 SGHRS and CDR2 YFSETQ. The CDR3 has 15 residues. The CDR3 is CASSLTGGRQETQYF. For the CDR3, the DNA is TGCGCCAGCAGCTTAACGGGAGGGCGCCAAGAGACCCAGTACTTC.

J is TRBJ1-2 and V is TRBV28; D gene ambiguous. Germline V lookup: CDR1 MDHEN, CDR2 SYDVKM. This CDR3 has 13 amino acids. Trimming cost V 6 bases and J 8 bases, with 16 bases left between them. The CDR3 spells CASSPGGSGGYTF. The CDR3 bases are TGTGCCAGCAGCCCTGGCGGGTCAGGCGGCTACACCTTC.

This clonotype was found a few times. The gene calls are TRBV27 and TRBJ2-1; TRBD1 matches at 7 bases. The end of the DNA fits TRBJ2-7 better, so the J call may be wrong. From germline, CDR1 is MNHEY and CDR2 SMNVEV (reference sequence). This CDR3 is 13 amino acids long. The CDR3 here is CASRGQVHYEQYF. For the CDR3, the DNA is TGTGCCAGCAGAGGACAGGTCCACTACGAGCAGTACTTC.

This clonotype was recorded a few times. The rearrangement links TRBV5-1 to TRBJ1-2; D is undetermined. Germline V CDR1 and CDR2: SGHRS, YFSETQ. V lost 4 bases and J 10 bases, leaving 17 bases between the germline ends. The CDR3 is made up of 13 amino acids. CDR3 DNA: TGCGCCAGCAGCCACAACAGCCTCGGAGACTACACCTTC. It codes for CASSHNSLGDYTF.

The V gene is TRBV2, the J gene TRBJ2-6, with D unclear. The CDR3 covers 12 residues. Germline V CDR1 and CDR2: SNHLY, FYNNEI. V was shortened by 6 bases and J by 4 bases, with 4 bases between the two germline ends. CDR3 DNA sequence: TGTGCCAGCAGCCAAGGGGCCAACGTCCTGACTTTC. It yields the protein CASSQGANVLTF.

This clonotype was seen more than once but under ten times. The chain links TRBV6-1 to TRBJ1-6; possible D gene TRBD1, 6 bases. Trimming left V 6 bases short and J 1 base short, with 16 bases between. Germline CDR1 MNHNS, CDR2 SASEGT. The CDR3 covers 17 residues. The CDR3 region has the DNA TGTGCCAGCAGCGATAAACAGGGTGGGTCCTATAATTCACCCCTCCACTTT. Translated: CASSDKQGGSYNSPLHF.

The chain joins TRBV7-3 to TRBJ2-2; 11 positions agree with TRBD1. Germline CDR1 SGHTA, CDR2 FQGTGA. This CDR3 has 17 amino acids. The trim removed 5 bases at V and 7 bases at J, leaving 12 bases unmatched. The CDR3 sequence: CASSPTGTGGISGELFF. As DNA, the CDR3 is TGTGCCAGCAGCCCTACCGGGACAGGGGGTATTAGCGGGGAGCTGTTTTTT.

CDR3 in amino acids: CASSQGTSGRGRTDTQYF. As DNA, the CDR3 is TGCGCCAGCAGCCAAGGGACTAGCGGGAGGGGGCGCACAGATACGCAGTATTTT. The genes are TRBV4-3 and TRBJ2-3; 15 bases fit TRBD2. Per the germline V gene, CDR1 is LGHNA and CDR2 is YSLEER. The CDR3 runs 18 residues. Trimming removed 1 base from V and 1 base from J; junction bases left unmatched: 3.

This chain joins TRBV6-2 or TRBV6-3 and TRBJ2-2, with TRBD1 matching 9 bases. Germline trimming cut 7 bases from V and 5 bases from J; bases unmatched to any gene: 11. The CDR3 is made up of 16 amino acids. Germline assignment: CDR1 MNHEY and CDR2 SVGEGT. The CDR3 here is CASTQDRGEVTGELFF. In nucleotides, the CDR3 is TGTGCCAGCACCCAGGACAGGGGAGAAGTGACCGGGGAGCTGTTTTTT.

This clonotype was seen a single time. The chain combines TRBV4-2 with TRBJ1-2; D gene uncertain. From germline, CDR1 is LGHNA and CDR2 YNFKEQ. The CDR3 totals 17 residues. V shed 1 base and J shed 2 bases, with 17 bases lying between them. In nucleotides, the CDR3 is TGTGCCAGCAGCCAAGGAATTGAGGCGGGCAGGAACTATGGCTACACCTTC. Amino acid sequence: CASSQGIEAGRNYGYTF.

By share, this clonotype ranks as medium-sized. The V call is TRBV24-1, the J call TRBJ1-2, with a weak D call TRBD1 (5 bases). Germline CDR1 reads KGHDR; CDR2 reads SFDVKD. This CDR3 comprises 14 residues. V was pared by 5 bases and J by 4 bases, with 13 bases between. This CDR3 reads CATSGQDTSYGYTF. The DNA for the CDR3 is TGTGCCACCAGTGGTCAGGACACAAGCTATGGCTACACCTTC.